The 24 T cell receptor beta chains reported below all come from one sample, sequenced in a study of blood T cell repertoires in COVID-19. Repertoires were generated with immunoSEQ multiplex PCR, while TCRdb's copy carries only in-frame clones and drops some. The sample consists of approximately 190,000 clones, 70% to 90% of them appearing once. Sequenced input: peripheral blood. The receptor source for this set is a woman aged 65 to 85 with active or convalescent COVID-19.

The chain recombines TRBV20-1 with TRBJ2-7, with D perhaps TRBD1 (5 bases). V lost 7 bases, J lost 3 bases, and 10 bases lay in between. CDR1 and CDR2 from the germline V gene are DFQATT and SNEGSKA (reference sequence). The CDR3 consists of 11 residues. The CDR3 region has the DNA TGCAGTGTTTCTAGGGGCTACGAGCAGTACTTC. Its translation: CSVSRGYEQYF.

This clone has only a few counts. V is TRBV5-4 and J is TRBJ2-1; 8 nucleotides line up with TRBD2. Trimming at V came to 2 bases and at J to 8 bases, leaving 9 bases not matched to a gene. Germline V lookup: CDR1 SGHNT, CDR2 YYREEE (reference sequence). CDR3 length: 15 amino acids. This CDR3 is CASSLLVGRAHEQFF. DNA of the CDR3: TGTGCCAGCAGCTTACTAGTCGGGAGGGCTCATGAGCAGTTCTTC.

The J gene is TRBJ2-2, the V gene TRBV27; 14 bases line up with TRBD2. Unmatched junction bases numbered 10, after V lost 5 bases and J lost 5 bases. Germline V lookup: CDR1 MNHEY, CDR2 SMNVEV (reference sequence). The CDR3 spans 18 residues. In DNA form, the CDR3 reads TGTGCCAGCAGTCCCCAGCGACTAGCGGGAGGGAGTACCGGGGAGCTGTTTTTT. It is translated as CASSPQRLAGGSTGELFF.

This clone was recorded only once. The CDR3 sequence: CATSRGLGLAGELFF. As DNA, the CDR3 is TGTGCCACCAGCAGAGGCCTGGGACTAGCCGGGGAGCTGTTTTTT. The J gene is TRBJ2-2, the V gene TRBV15, with 8 positions matching TRBD2. The CDR3 length is 15 residues. Germline CDR1 and CDR2: LNHNV and YYDKDF (reference sequence). Unmatched junction bases numbered 4, after V lost 1 base and J lost 6 bases. Full variable domain (remainder filled in from reference TRBV15 and TRBJ2-2): DAMVIQNPRYQVTQFGKPVTLSCSQTLNHNVMYWYQQKSSQAPKLLFHYYDKDFNNEADTPDNFQSRRPNTSFCFLDIRSPGLGDTAMYLCATSRGLGLAGELFFGEGSRLTVL.

This clone has only one observation. The chain is built from TRBV4-1 and TRBJ2-5; D is possibly TRBD1 (6 bases). Germline V gene data show CDR1 as MGHRA and CDR2 as YSYEKL. The CDR3 covers 13 residues. V was cut by 4 bases and J by 4 bases, with 10 bases left in between. The CDR3 reads CASSPDRGETQYF. Here the CDR3 DNA reads TGCGCCAGCAGCCCGGACAGAGGAGAGACCCAGTACTTC.

The rearrangement links TRBV12-1 to TRBJ2-1; the D call TRBD2 from the table was never checked on the DNA. TRBV12-1 is shown as a pseudogene. The CDR3 runs to 15 residues. This CDR3 is CASSFCGGSGGEQFF. The CDR3 DNA sequence: TGTGCCAGCAGCTTTTGCGGCGGGAGCGGTGGTGAGCAGTTCTTC.

This chain joins TRBV6-2 or TRBV6-3 and TRBJ2-7, with D possibly TRBD2 on 5 matching bases. With 5 bases removed from V and 4 bases from J, the gap between germline ends came to 18 bases. The CDR3 spans 15 residues. Germline V CDR1 and CDR2: MNHEY, SVGEGT. The CDR3 spells CASSTPELVQYEQYF. DNA for the CDR3: TGTGCCAGCAGTACCCCCGAACTAGTACAGTACGAGCAGTACTTC.

CDR3 protein: CASSQDYGGRNGYTF. The CDR3 DNA reads as TGTGCCAGCAGCCAAGATTACGGGGGGCGCAACGGCTACACCTTC. J is TRBJ1-2 and V is TRBV4-2, with D possibly being TRBD1 (6 bases). V was trimmed by 0 bases and J by 8 bases, leaving 16 bases between them. This CDR3 comprises 15 residues. Germline values: CDR1 LGHNA, CDR2 YNFKEQ.

The genes are TRBV3-1 (or the pseudogene TRBV3-2) and TRBJ2-1, with TRBD2 identical over 9 bases. V was clipped by 0 bases and J by 7 bases; unmatched bases: 7. Per the germline V gene, CDR1 is LGHDT and CDR2 is YNNKEL (reference sequence). This CDR3 region has 16 residues. The CDR3 protein is CASSQERAGGLNEQFF. CDR3 DNA: TGTGCCAGCAGCCAAGAACGAGCGGGAGGTCTAAATGAGCAGTTCTTC.

The chain joins TRBV2 to TRBJ2-3, with 8 nucleotides matching TRBD2. Germline V lookup: CDR1 SNHLY, CDR2 FYNNEI. The CDR3 has 14 amino acids. Germline trimming cut 7 bases from V and 3 bases from J; bases unmatched to any gene: 6. CDR3 sequence: CASTERERTDTQYF. The CDR3 DNA is TGTGCCAGCACAGAGCGGGAGAGGACAGATACGCAGTATTTT.

The V and J genes are TRBV23-1 and TRBJ1-1; 7 bases map to TRBD1. TRBV23-1 is an open reading frame, and its role is uncertain. J was trimmed by 0 bases and V by 2 bases; bases with no gene match: 21. The CDR3 is 21 residues long. The CDR3 is CASSQILWAGTAEYMNTEAFF. CDR3 sequence (DNA): TGCGCCAGCAGTCAAATCCTCTGGGCTGGGACAGCAGAGTATATGAACACTGAAGCTTTCTTT.

The chain joins TRBV5-1 to TRBJ2-1; weak D call: TRBD1 (6 bases). Trimming shortened V by 5 bases and J by 4 bases, and 10 bases separated the two germline ends. The CDR3 has 13 residues. Per the germline V gene, CDR1 is SGHRS and CDR2 is YFSETQ. The CDR3 is CASRQDRYNEQFF. The CDR3 DNA reads as TGCGCCAGCAGGCAGGACAGATACAATGAGCAGTTCTTC.

The rearrangement links TRBV24-1 to TRBJ2-2, with a possible D match to TRBD2 (7 bases). The V end was cut by 4 bases, the J end by 4 bases, with 18 bases between. Germline assignment: CDR1 KGHDR and CDR2 SFDVKD. The length of the CDR3 is 17 residues. The CDR3 bases are TGTGCCACCAGTGACAGGAGGGGGGGACACATCACCGGGGAGCTGTTTTTT. It codes for CATSDRRGGHITGELFF.

The J gene is TRBJ2-7, the V gene TRBV19, with 10 bases fitting TRBD1. In germline, CDR1 is LNHDA, CDR2 SQIVND (reference sequence). With 4 bases clipped from V and 7 bases from J, the junction kept 10 bases outside the gene matches. The CDR3 spans 15 residues. CDR3 DNA sequence: TGTGCCAGTAGTAGAGGGGGACAGGGGCTCCTGGAGCAGTACTTC. This sequence encodes CASSRGGQGLLEQYF. Using reference TRBV19 and TRBJ2-7 for the parts outside the CDR3, the full variable domain is DGGITQSPKYLFRKEGQNVTLSCEQNLNHDAMYWYRQDPGQGLRLIYYSQIVNDFQKGDIAEGYSVSREKKESFPLTVTSAQKNPTAFYLCASSRGGQGLLEQYFGPGTRLTVT.

The rearrangement joins TRBV6-5 to TRBJ1-6; weak D call: TRBD1 (5 bases). This CDR3 is 13 amino acids long. Germline CDR1 MNHEY, CDR2 SVGAGI. V was pared by 7 bases and J by 9 bases, with 13 bases between. CDR3 in DNA: TGTGCCAGCAAGCAGGGCTACGGTTCACCCCTCCACTTT. Encoded protein: CASKQGYGSPLHF.

This chain connects TRBV5-1 to TRBJ2-3, with TRBD1 matching 9 bases. Germline V gene lookup returns CDR1 SGHRS and CDR2 YFSETQ. V lost 4 bases, J lost 3 bases, and 3 bases stayed unmatched. The CDR3 has 14 residues. The DNA for the CDR3 is TGCGCCAGCAGCCGGACAGGGGCGACAGATACGCAGTATTTT. Its protein is CASSRTGATDTQYF.

This clone appeared a single time. The chain couples TRBV6-5 to TRBJ1-6, with a tentative D call TRBD1 (6 bases). CDR1 is MNHEY and CDR2 is SVGAGI in the germline V gene. Trimming removed 7 bases at V and 7 bases at J, with 11 bases between. The CDR3 length is 13 residues. CDR3 nucleotides: TGTGCCAGCACCAGGACAGAGAATTCACCCCTCCACTTT. Translation gives CASTRTENSPLHF.

The V call is TRBV9, the J call TRBJ2-2, with 10 bases fitting TRBD1. CDR1 is SGDLS, CDR2 YYNGEE, per germline. The CDR3 has 16 residues. V lost 3 bases and J lost 6; bases outside the gene matches: 8. CDR3 sequence: CASSGPGTGVAGELFF. DNA for the CDR3: TGTGCCAGCAGCGGCCCTGGGACAGGGGTGGCCGGGGAGCTGTTTTTT. The variable domain in full, completed from reference TRBV9 and TRBJ2-2, reads DSGVTQTPKHLITATGQRVTLRCSPRSGDLSVYWYQQSLDQGLQFLIQYYNGEERAKGNILERFSAQQFPDLHSELNLSSLELGDSALYFCASSGPGTGVAGELFFGEGSRLTVL.

In its sample, this clone was seen once. J is TRBJ1-2 and V is TRBV6-5; 9 bases align to TRBD1. Trimming removed 6 bases from V and 4 bases from J; junction bases left unmatched: 9. Germline V CDR1 and CDR2: MNHEY, SVGAGI. This CDR3 has 15 residues. The CDR3 sequence: CASSRTGTGPYGYTF. In DNA form, the CDR3 reads TGTGCCAGCAGCAGAACCGGGACAGGGCCCTATGGCTACACCTTC.

The V gene is TRBV18, the J gene TRBJ1-4, with D possibly being TRBD1 (6 bases). Trimming took off 4 bases at V and 2 bases at J, with 8 bases between the two ends. This CDR3 contains 14 residues. Germline CDR1 reads KGHSH; CDR2 reads LQKENI. The CDR3 coding sequence is TGTGCCAGCTCACTCGGACAGACTAATGAAAAACTGTTTTTT. This codes for CASSLGQTNEKLFF.

This CDR3 is CASSEIAGRYNEQFF. The CDR3 DNA sequence: TGTGCCAGCAGTGAGATAGCGGGGAGGTATAATGAGCAGTTCTTC. The chain links TRBV9 to TRBJ2-1, with 8 bases lining up with TRBD2. The CDR3 totals 15 residues. CDR1 and CDR2 from the germline V gene are SGDLS and YYNGEE. The junction had 11 bases not matched to a gene; V was cut back by 5 bases and J by 7 bases.

The table lists this clone with many counts. The chain is built from TRBV7-9 and TRBJ2-5; 10 positions agree with TRBD2. Trimming cost V 0 bases and J 5 bases; bases outside gene matches: 3. Germline CDR1 and CDR2: SEHNR and FQNEAQ (reference sequence). The CDR3 has 15 residues. CDR3 coding DNA: TGTGCCAGCAGCTTAGCAGTTAGCGGGAGGGAGACCCAGTACTTC. It is translated as CASSLAVSGRETQYF.

The chain couples TRBV9 to TRBJ2-1, with 8 bases lining up with TRBD2. CDR3 length equals 15 residues. Germline V gene lookup returns CDR1 SGDLS and CDR2 YYNGEE. The V gene end was trimmed by 5 bases and the J gene end by 6 bases; junction bases not matched to a gene: 10. The CDR3 sequence: CASSTGGLGSNEQFF. The DNA of the CDR3 is TGTGCCAGCAGTACGGGGGGGCTAGGCTCCAATGAGCAGTTCTTC. The variable domain in full, with the rest retrieved from reference TRBV9 and TRBJ2-1, is DSGVTQTPKHLITATGQRVTLRCSPRSGDLSVYWYQQSLDQGLQFLIQYYNGEERAKGNILERFSAQQFPDLHSELNLSSLELGDSALYFCASSTGGLGSNEQFFGPGTRLTVL.

This chain links TRBV21-1 with TRBJ2-7; the table names TRBD1, a call not compared with the DNA. TRBV21-1 has pseudogene status. The length of the CDR3 is 16 residues. The CDR3 protein is CASILGEGAIRYEQYF. CDR3 nucleotide sequence: TGTGCCAGCATCCTCGGAGAGGGGGCGATACGGTACGAGCAGTACTTC.